These 31 T cell receptor beta chains were sequenced from one sample in a study of shared clonotypes between healthy human individuals. Measured with immunoSEQ multiplex PCR; TCRdb has only the in-frame clones, and not every one. The table shows roughly 760,000 clones, with 74% occurring only once. The specimen was memory CD4+ T cells sorted from blood. Subset indicated: CD45RA-negative fraction. The source is a woman younger than 45 in good health.

Turning to this clone: Other DNA sequences in this specimen translate into the identical CDR3. The chain combines TRBV5-1 with TRBJ2-6, with D perhaps TRBD2 (5 bases). The V and J ends lost 2 bases and 4 bases respectively, with 7 bases between them. This CDR3 has 14 residues. In germline, CDR1 is SGHRS, CDR2 YFSETQ. This CDR3 is CASSLGSGANVLTF. The CDR3 DNA sequence: TGCGCCAGCAGCTTAGGGAGCGGGGCCAACGTCCTGACTTTC.

A single count supports this clone. This chain joins TRBV29-1 and TRBJ2-7; 11 positions agree with TRBD2. The CDR3 contains 17 residues. Looked up from germline, CDR1 is SQVTM and CDR2 is ANQGSEA. V lost 0 bases and J lost 4; bases outside the gene matches: 11. CDR3 DNA sequence: TGCAGCGTTGAAGATGAAACTAGCGGGAGTTCCAGGTACGAGCAGTACTTC. Residues: CSVEDETSGSSRYEQYF.

This clone was observed a single time. This chain uses TRBV2 with TRBJ2-1; possibly TRBD2 for D (5 bases). The V gene's germline CDR1 is SNHLY and CDR2 FYNNEI. V gave up 5 bases and J gave up 11 bases, with 10 bases separating them. The CDR3 consists of 11 residues. CDR3 nucleotide sequence: TGTGCCAGCAGTCCGAGGGAGAAGCAGTTCTTC. Amino acids: CASSPREKQFF.

The V and J genes are TRBV30 and TRBJ2-5; D call uncertain. CDR1 GTSNPN and CDR2 SVGIG come from the germline V gene (reference sequence). The CDR3 loop spans 12 amino acids. With 0 bases removed from V and 2 bases from J, the gap between germline ends came to 4 bases. CDR3 nucleotide sequence: TGTGCCTGGAGTGTCGCGCAAGAGACCCAGTACTTC. Its translation: CAWSVAQETQYF.

J is TRBJ1-5 and V is TRBV19, with 8 bases matching TRBD1. The CDR3 is 15 residues long. Trimming took 1 base from V and 5 from J; bases not matched to a gene: 4. Germline CDR1 is LNHDA and CDR2 is SQIVND (reference sequence). CDR3 sequence reads: CASSIGQGAHQPQHF. CDR3 DNA: TGTGCCAGTAGTATAGGGCAGGGGGCTCATCAGCCCCAGCATTTT.

The chain employs TRBV19 and TRBJ2-7; 10 bases line up with TRBD2. The CDR3 is 16 amino acids. The trim removed 4 bases at V and 5 bases at J, leaving 11 bases unmatched. Germline V lookup: CDR1 LNHDA, CDR2 SQIVND (reference sequence). The CDR3 region is CASSSGRLAGADEQYF. The DNA for the CDR3 is TGTGCCAGTAGTAGCGGTAGGCTAGCGGGAGCGGACGAGCAGTACTTC.

A few counts support this clone. The DNA for the CDR3 is TGTGCCAGCAGTGCTACGGCAGGGGGAGCGAGTGAGCAGTTCTTC. Translation: CASSATAGGASEQFF. The chain is built from TRBV25-1 and TRBJ2-1; 7 positions match TRBD1. This CDR3 spans 15 amino acids. Germline V CDR1 and CDR2: MGHDK, SYGVNS. J lost 9 bases, V lost 4 bases, and 12 bases had no gene match.

CDR3 nucleotides: TGTGCCAGCAGCTTACCGGGATCCACGAAACTGTTTTTT. Protein product: CASSLPGSTKLFF. The chain combines TRBV11-1 with TRBJ1-4; D remains ambiguous. The CDR3 runs 13 residues. Trimming removed 2 bases at V and 11 bases at J, with 12 bases between. Germline loops: CDR1 SGHAT, CDR2 FQDESV (reference sequence). The full variable domain, rest sourced from reference TRBV11-1 and TRBJ1-4, is EAEVAQSPRYKITEKSQAVAFWCDPISGHATLYWYRQILGQGPELLVQFQDESVVDDSQLPKDRFSAERLKGVDSTLKIQPAELGDSAMYLCASSLPGSTKLFFGSGTQLSVL.

Concerning this clone itself: At the DNA level, this CDR3 is encoded by other sequences in the same sample as well. The gene calls are TRBV5-6 and TRBJ1-2; no firm D call. The CDR3 contains 13 residues. Between the trimmed V and J ends, which lost 2 bases and 1 base, there was a span of 6 bases. The germline CDR1 and CDR2 sequences are SGHDT and YYEEEE. The CDR3 region is CASSLADNYGYTF. The CDR3 DNA sequence: TGTGCCAGCAGCTTAGCAGATAACTATGGCTACACCTTC.

This clone was seen at least ten times. The chain couples TRBV6-7 to TRBJ1-1; D gene ambiguous. TRBV6-7 is labeled an ORF, and its function is uncertain. V gave up 0 bases and J gave up 6 bases, with 11 bases separating them. This CDR3 comprises 14 residues. CDR3 sequence: CASSYSITEPEAFF. CDR3 in DNA: TGTGCCAGCAGTTACTCGATTACAGAACCTGAAGCTTTCTTT.

The chain joins TRBV25-1 to TRBJ2-5, with 8 positions matching TRBD2. The CDR3 is made up of 16 amino acids. CDR1 is MGHDK, CDR2 SYGVNS, per germline. The V gene end was trimmed by 6 bases and the J gene end by 2 bases; junction bases not matched to a gene: 11. The CDR3 region is CASSAVPGGIQETQYF. In DNA form, the CDR3 reads TGTGCCAGCAGCGCCGTCCCGGGAGGGATTCAAGAGACCCAGTACTTC.

The chain couples TRBV11-2 to TRBJ2-5; 10 nucleotides agree with TRBD2. After removal of 5 bases from V and 2 bases from J, the junction contained 8 bases not matched to a gene. Looked up from germline, CDR1 is SGHAT and CDR2 is FQNNGV. The CDR3 consists of 16 residues. CDR3 amino acids: CASSTSELAGQETQYF. For the CDR3, the DNA is TGTGCCAGCAGCACCTCAGAACTAGCGGGACAAGAGACCCAGTACTTC.

The J gene is TRBJ2-5, the V gene TRBV7-8, with no clear D. Germline assignment: CDR1 SGHVS and CDR2 FQNEAQ. The CDR3 covers 15 residues. Trimming pared 0 bases from V and 4 bases from J, leaving 12 bases between. The CDR3 DNA is TGTGCCAGCAGCTTAGCGCCAAGGCGGCCAGAGACCCAGTACTTC. Encoded protein: CASSLAPRRPETQYF.

The V gene is TRBV6-1, the J gene TRBJ2-3; TRBD2 matches at 13 bases. V was pared by 6 bases and J by 6 bases, with 6 bases of the junction left unmatched. Looked up from germline, CDR1 is MNHNS and CDR2 is SASEGT. This CDR3 has 15 amino acids. The CDR3 spells CASRAQLAGGDTQYF. Written as DNA, the CDR3 is TGTGCCAGCAGGGCCCAACTAGCGGGAGGGGATACGCAGTATTTT.

J is TRBJ2-7 and V is TRBV7-9; 8 bases are a match to TRBD2. With 5 bases clipped from V and 4 bases from J, the junction kept 4 bases outside the gene matches. The V gene's germline CDR1 is SEHNR and CDR2 FQNEAQ (reference sequence). The CDR3 has 13 residues. The CDR3 reads CASSAGTSYEQYF. The CDR3 region has the DNA TGTGCCAGCAGCGCAGGGACTAGTTACGAGCAGTACTTC.

V and J are TRBV5-1 and TRBJ2-1, with a possible D match to TRBD2 (6 bases). The germline V gene encodes CDR1 SGHRS and CDR2 YFSETQ. Trimming took off 5 bases at V and 6 bases at J, with 12 bases between the two ends. CDR3 length: 13 amino acids. The CDR3 nucleotides read TGCGCCAGCAGTACGGGAGTTGGCAATGAGCAGTTCTTC. Residues: CASSTGVGNEQFF.

This clone showed up just a few times. The rearrangement links TRBV19 to TRBJ1-5; D is perhaps TRBD1 (6 bases). This CDR3 is 14 amino acids long. V lost 7 bases and J lost 4, with 14 bases in between. Germline V lookup: CDR1 LNHDA, CDR2 SQIVND (reference sequence). The CDR3 nucleotides are TGTGCCAGTACCCGGGACAAGCTAAATCAGCCCCAGCATTTT. Residues: CASTRDKLNQPQHF.

This clone was recorded once. This chain uses TRBV6-5 with TRBJ2-2; D remains ambiguous. V gave up 1 base and J gave up 3 bases, with 3 bases separating them. The CDR3 is made up of 13 amino acids. The germline V gene encodes CDR1 MNHEY and CDR2 SVGAGI. The CDR3 sequence: CASSYFYTGELFF. The CDR3 bases are TGTGCCAGCAGTTACTTTTACACCGGGGAGCTGTTTTTT.

The chain joins TRBV18 to TRBJ2-3; the match to TRBD1 covers 9 bases. Germline CDR1 is KGHSH and CDR2 is LQKENI. With V trimmed by 5 bases and J by 2 bases, 5 bases remained unmatched. This CDR3 has 15 residues. In nucleotides, the CDR3 is TGTGCCAGCTCAAGACAGGGGGGATACACAGATACGCAGTATTTT. Protein: CASSRQGGYTDTQYF.

V and J are TRBV30 and TRBJ2-7; the D gene is possibly TRBD1 (6 bases). The V gene lost 4 bases and the J gene lost 3 bases, with 19 bases spanning the gap. The CDR3 runs 15 residues. CDR1 and CDR2 from the germline V gene are GTSNPN and SVGIG (reference sequence). In DNA, the CDR3 is TGTGCCTGGACCCAATGGGGACAACTTGGCTACGAGCAGTACTTC. It specifies CAWTQWGQLGYEQYF.

The count of this clone is one. A read error may account for a junction end that differs from germline. The V call is TRBV5-1, the J call TRBJ2-1; 9 bases are shared with TRBD1. The CDR3 sequence is 14 residues long. Germline V gives CDR1 SGHRS, CDR2 YFSETQ. The CDR3 nucleotides read TGCGCCAGCAGATTTGACAGGGGGTACAATGGGCAGTTCTTC. It translates to CASRFDRGYNGQFF.

The table lists this clone with a few counts. The V gene is TRBV9, the J gene TRBJ2-7; no definite D call. The V end was cut by 3 bases, the J end by 1 base, with 14 bases between. The germline gives CDR1 SGDLS, CDR2 YYNGEE. CDR3 size: 15 residues. The CDR3 loop reads CASSATPTASYEQYF. For the CDR3, the DNA is TGTGCCAGCAGCGCCACCCCCACCGCGTCCTACGAGCAGTACTTC.

This clone appeared a single time. The V and J genes are TRBV4-2 and TRBJ1-1; D gene unclear. Germline lookup yields CDR1 LGHNA and CDR2 YNFKEQ. The CDR3 spans 16 residues. Trimming pared 3 bases from V and 6 bases from J, leaving 20 bases between. CDR3 sequence: CASSQEPNIKEAEAFF. The CDR3 DNA is TGTGCCAGCAGCCAGGAACCCAATATCAAAGAAGCTGAAGCTTTCTTT.

The V and J genes are TRBV11-2 and TRBJ2-5; D is ambiguous. Trimming removed 2 bases at V and 0 bases at J, with 13 bases between. The CDR3 runs 16 residues. Germline assignment: CDR1 SGHAT and CDR2 FQNNGV. The CDR3 DNA is TGTGCCAGCAGCTTAATGGTAGCCACGGACCAAGAGACCCAGTACTTC. It codes for CASSLMVATDQETQYF.

This clone was counted ten times or more. CDR3 sequence (DNA): TGTGCCAGCAGCCGGGCCCGAGGGGAAAAACTGTTTTTT. It codes for CASSRARGEKLFF. The genes are TRBV2 and TRBJ1-4; D unclear. This CDR3 is built from 13 residues. Trimming removed 6 bases from V and 8 bases from J, with 13 bases in between. The germline V gene has CDR1 SNHLY and CDR2 FYNNEI.

Here the CDR3 reads CASSSTDRAGKDTQYF. The CDR3 region has the DNA TGTGCCAGCAGTTCAACCGACAGGGCAGGGAAAGATACGCAGTATTTT. The V gene is TRBV6-5, the J gene TRBJ2-3; 7 nucleotides line up with TRBD1. Germline CDR1 MNHEY, CDR2 SVGAGI. The junction had 12 bases not matched to a gene; V was cut back by 4 bases and J by 5 bases. The CDR3 is 16 amino acids.

The rearrangement links TRBV14 to TRBJ1-1, with D uncertain. Germline V gene sequence: CDR1 SGHDN, CDR2 FVKESK. V was clipped by 2 bases and J by 3 bases, with 10 bases between them. The length of the CDR3 is 14 residues. CDR3 region: CASSQTNEDTEAFF. The CDR3 DNA reads TGTGCCAGCAGCCAAACAAATGAGGACACTGAAGCTTTCTTT.

The chain joins TRBV2 to TRBJ2-7, with TRBD2 matching 9 bases. This CDR3 spans 15 amino acids. The ends lost 4 bases at V and 2 bases at J; junction bases unmatched: 6. The germline CDR1 and CDR2 sequences are SNHLY and FYNNEI. Written as DNA, the CDR3 is TGTGCCAGCAGTGTTGTAGCGGGGGTAACCTACGAGCAGTACTTC. Translation: CASSVVAGVTYEQYF.

This clone appeared a single time. The rearrangement uses TRBV6-1 and TRBJ1-5; unclear D gene. V was shortened by 2 bases and J by 7 bases, with 18 bases between the two germline ends. The V gene's germline CDR1 is MNHNS and CDR2 SASEGT. This CDR3 contains 16 residues. The CDR3 bases are TGTGCCAGCAGTGAAAAATTTTCGGGAGGAGGCCAGCCCCAGCATTTT. Protein: CASSEKFSGGGQPQHF.

The V call is TRBV28, the J call TRBJ1-2; D remains ambiguous. The CDR3 has 13 residues. V lost 5 bases and J lost 8, with 15 bases in between. The V gene's germline CDR1 is MDHEN and CDR2 SYDVKM. The CDR3 sequence is CASSPTARGGYTF. The CDR3 DNA sequence: TGTGCCAGCAGTCCTACAGCTAGAGGAGGCTACACCTTC.

The chain employs TRBV6-5 and TRBJ2-1; 10 nucleotides match TRBD1. This CDR3 contains 15 residues. With 3 bases clipped from V and 4 bases from J, the junction kept 3 bases outside the gene matches. Per the germline V gene, CDR1 is MNHEY and CDR2 is SVGAGI. CDR3 bases: TGTGCCAGCAGTTATCCGGGACAGGGGTACAATGAGCAGTTCTTC. Its protein is CASSYPGQGYNEQFF.